These 8 T cell receptor beta chains came from one sample sequenced in a study of long-term antiretroviral therapy in people with HIV. The libraries were made with immunoSEQ v3.0 at survey level. Produced via immunoSEQ multiplex PCR; TCRdb's table is partial and in-frame only. The sample has 37,000 or so clones, 75% to 90% seen once. The starting material was unsorted PBMCs, obtained 3.4 years after starting antiretroviral therapy. The receptors originated from a man aged 25 to 40 with HIV.

V gene TRBV11-2 combines with J gene TRBJ2-2; D possibly corresponds to TRBD1 (6 bases). Germline-derived CDR1 and CDR2 are SGHAT and FQNNGV. CDR3 length equals 16 residues. Trimming stripped 3 bases from V and 0 bases from J, with 11 bases between. The CDR3 DNA reads as TGTGCCAGCAGCTTCGAGGGGACACCGAACACCGGGGAGCTGTTTTTT. This gives the protein CASSFEGTPNTGELFF.

The gene calls are TRBV7-2 and TRBJ1-1; 8 positions agree with TRBD1. CDR1 and CDR2 from the germline V gene are SGHTA and FQGNSA. The length of the CDR3 is 15 residues. V dropped 3 bases and J dropped 0; count of bases not matched to a gene: 3. The CDR3 protein is CASSFGQGLNTEAFF. Written as DNA, the CDR3 is TGTGCCAGCAGCTTTGGACAGGGTTTGAACACTGAAGCTTTCTTT.

This clone was counted a single time. The gene calls are TRBV7-9 and TRBJ2-3; perhaps TRBD2 as D (6 bases). Between the trimmed V and J ends, which lost 1 base and 1 base, there was a span of 12 bases. The CDR3 extends over 16 amino acids. Germline values: CDR1 SEHNR, CDR2 FQNEAQ (reference sequence). As DNA, the CDR3 is TGTGCCAGCAGCTTAGGGAGGGCCTCTGGCACAGATACGCAGTATTTT. Protein product: CASSLGRASGTDTQYF. Using reference TRBV7-9 and TRBJ2-3 for the parts outside the CDR3, the full variable domain is DTGVSQNPRHKITKRGQNVTFRCDPISEHNRLYWYRQTLGQGPEFLTYFQNEAQLEKSRLLSDRFSAERPKGSFSTLEIQRTEQGDSAMYLCASSLGRASGTDTQYFGPGTRLTVL.

The chain uses TRBV6-1 and TRBJ1-2; D gene uncertain. V was shortened by 3 bases and J by 4 bases, with 3 bases between the two germline ends. The germline V gene encodes CDR1 MNHNS and CDR2 SASEGT. The CDR3 covers 11 residues. The CDR3 DNA reads TGTGCCAGCAGTGATCTCTATGGCTACACCTTC. This gives the protein CASSDLYGYTF.

This rearrangement joins TRBV30 to TRBJ2-7, with a weak D call TRBD1 (5 bases). The CDR3 spans 13 residues. Looked up from germline, CDR1 is GTSNPN and CDR2 is SVGIG (reference sequence). V was cut by 4 bases and J by 6 bases, with 16 bases left in between. The CDR3 spells CAWNRVGPGEQYF. Here the CDR3 DNA reads TGTGCCTGGAATCGAGTGGGGCCGGGCGAGCAGTACTTC. Based on the CDR3 plus reference TRBV30 and TRBJ2-7, the full variable domain is SQTIHQWPATLVQPVGSPLSLECTVEGTSNPNLYWYRQAAGRGLQLLFYSVGIGQISSEVPQNLSASRPQDRQFILSSKKLLLSDSGFYLCAWNRVGPGEQYFGPGTRLTVT.

The chain is built from TRBV21-1 and TRBJ2-7; the D segment call TRBD2 is taken from the table without a DNA check. TRBV21-1 is listed as a pseudogene. CDR3 length: 14 residues. The DNA for the CDR3 is TGTGCCAGCAGCAAACCGCGGGACGCCTACGAGCAGTACTTC. Translation: CASSKPRDAYEQYF.

There are a few counts of this clone. Compared with germline, one end of the junction differs, possibly owing to a read error. The chain recombines TRBV7-7 with TRBJ2-7; D possibly matches TRBD1 or TRBD2 (5 bases each). The germline V gene encodes CDR1 SSHAT and CDR2 FNYEAQ (reference sequence). The CDR3 is made up of 13 amino acids. This chain's CDR3 is CASSLGRDHEQYF. The CDR3 DNA reads as TGTGCTAGCAGCTTAGGCAGGGACCACGAGCAGTACTTC.

The V and J genes are TRBV11-2 and TRBJ2-7; 7 bases match TRBD1. The V segment lost 3 bases and the J segment 7 bases; nucleotides outside the gene matches: 9. Germline loops: CDR1 SGHAT, CDR2 FQNNGV. This CDR3 contains 14 residues. CDR3 amino acids: CASSLGQSSQEQYF. The CDR3, as DNA: TGTGCCAGCAGCTTGGGACAGTCAAGTCAAGAGCAGTACTTC.